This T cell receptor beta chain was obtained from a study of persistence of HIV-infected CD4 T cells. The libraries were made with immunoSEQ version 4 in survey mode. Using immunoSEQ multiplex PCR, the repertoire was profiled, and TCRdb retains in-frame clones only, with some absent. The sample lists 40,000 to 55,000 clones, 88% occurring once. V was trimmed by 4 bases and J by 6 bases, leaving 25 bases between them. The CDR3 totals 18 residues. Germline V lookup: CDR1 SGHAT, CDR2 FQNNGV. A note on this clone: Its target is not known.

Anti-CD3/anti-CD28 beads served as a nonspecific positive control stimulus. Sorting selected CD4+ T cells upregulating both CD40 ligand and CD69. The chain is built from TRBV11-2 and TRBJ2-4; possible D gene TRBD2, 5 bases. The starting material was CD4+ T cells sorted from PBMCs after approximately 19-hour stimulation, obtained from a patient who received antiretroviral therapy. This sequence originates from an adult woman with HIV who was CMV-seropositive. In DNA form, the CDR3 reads TGTGCCAGCAGCTCACAAAAGGGAGACTTGGAATTTATAAACATTCAGTACTTC. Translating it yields CASSSQKGDLEFINIQYF.